These T cell receptor beta chains were read from a single sample in a study of cytomegalovirus exposure and HLA in healthy donors. TCRdb's copy holds only in-frame clones and misses some; the assay was immunoSEQ multiplex PCR. The sample contains 150,000 to 200,000 clones, nearly 80% of which appear only once. Sequencing was carried out using PBMCs. The receptors were sampled from a man aged 45 to 65 in good health and CMV-seropositive. Each CDR3 is given with its conserved first and last residue. Each record gives: D gene, J gene, clone size, V gene, CDR3 protein, CDR3 DNA. A D gene is named only where the DNA matches it firmly. Clone size is given for some rows only: seen once, a few or many times, or a class if the clone is expanded.

D: TRBD2; J: TRBJ2-7; size: NA; V: TRBV9; CDR3: CASTNRLAGGEQYF; DNA: TGTGCCAGCACCAACCGGCTAGCGGGGGGCGAGCAGTACTTC
D: NA; J: TRBJ2-1; size: NA; V: TRBV29-1; CDR3: CSVDSGGSRLGEQFF; DNA: TGCAGCGTTGACTCCGGGGGATCGCGACTTGGTGAGCAGTTCTTC
D: NA; J: TRBJ2-3; size: NA; V: TRBV7-2; CDR3: CASSLVVTVSLGSTDTQYF; DNA: TGTGCCAGCAGCTTAGTCGTCACCGTGAGCCTCGGGTCCACAGATACGCAGTATTTT
D: TRBD1; J: TRBJ2-4; size: NA; V: TRBV5-1; CDR3: CASSPTLGQGAKNIQYF; DNA: TGCGCCAGCAGCCCCACCCTAGGACAGGGAGCCAAAAACATTCAGTACTTC
D: TRBD1; J: TRBJ1-1; size: once; V: TRBV28; CDR3: CASSTYRGRDTEAFF; DNA: TGTGCCAGCAGTACATACAGGGGAAGGGACACTGAAGCTTTCTTT
D: NA; J: TRBJ1-5; size: NA; V: TRBV28; CDR3: CASSLVGGSKSYSNQPQHF; DNA: TGTGCCAGCAGTTTAGTTGGGGGCTCAAAATCCTATAGCAATCAGCCCCAGCATTTT
D: TRBD1; J: TRBJ2-7; size: NA; V: TRBV7-2; CDR3: CASSLAFGTGGYEQYF; DNA: TGTGCCAGCAGCTTAGCGTTTGGGACAGGGGGTTACGAGCAGTACTTC
D: NA; J: TRBJ2-6; size: NA; V: TRBV5-5; CDR3: CASSLATGRVSGANVLTF; DNA: TGTGCCAGCAGCTTGGCCACAGGCCGAGTATCTGGGGCCAACGTCCTGACTTTC
D: TRBD1; J: TRBJ1-1; size: NA; V: TRBV27; CDR3: CASSRDRGGPVNTEAFF; DNA: TGTGCCAGCAGTCGGGACAGAGGAGGGCCGGTGAACACTGAAGCTTTCTTT
D: NA; J: TRBJ2-5; size: NA; V: TRBV7-2; CDR3: CASSPSQETQYF; DNA: TGTGCCAGCAGCCCATCCCAAGAGACCCAGTACTTC
D: NA; J: TRBJ1-1; size: NA; V: TRBV19; CDR3: CASSMGGADRTFF; DNA: TGTGCCAGTAGTATGGGAGGGGCGGATAGAACTTTCTTT
D: TRBD2; J: TRBJ2-7; size: NA; V: TRBV7-2; CDR3: CASSLGRGRASYEQYF; DNA: TGTGCCAGCAGCTTAGGGAGAGGGAGGGCTTCTTACGAGCAGTACTTC
D: TRBD1; J: TRBJ1-1; size: NA; V: TRBV4-2; CDR3: CASSQETGGPNTEAFF; DNA: TGTGCCAGCAGCCAAGAGACAGGGGGACCGAACACTGAAGCTTTCTTT
D: NA; J: TRBJ1-2; size: few; V: TRBV19; CDR3: CASSTPTPNKGYTF; DNA: TGTGCCAGTAGTACACCAACCCCCAACAAGGGCTACACCTTC
D: TRBD1; J: TRBJ1-1; size: NA; V: TRBV7-9; CDR3: CASSLGQATEAFF; DNA: TGTGCCAGCAGCTTGGGACAGGCGACTGAAGCTTTCTTT
D: NA; J: TRBJ1-2; size: once; V: TRBV21-1; CDR3: CASSRDRAERSLYYTF; DNA: TGTGCCAGCAGCAGGGACAGGGCCGAAAGATCATTATACTACACCTTC